This is a list of T cell receptor beta chains from one sample in a study of T cells expressing NK-cell markers. TCRdb reprocessed the 5' RACE reads and keeps a single row for each CDR3 protein, giving no DNA. In total, the table holds 200,000 to 300,000 distinct CDR3 sequences. The specimen was blood T cells: a sorted CD56 or NKG2C T cell subset, CD4+ or CD8+ T cells, or bulk PBMC T cells (not recorded which). The source is a woman between 18 and 70 years old in good health. Both conserved end residues are part of each CDR3. Fields, in order: J gene, V gene, CDR3 protein.

TRBJ2-2 | TRBV5-6 | CASRGRRTGELFF
TRBJ2-1 | TRBV24-1 | CATSDSGQGYNEQFF
TRBJ2-1 | TRBV14 | CASSQEWLAGGNEQFF
TRBJ1-1 | TRBV7-2 | CASSYVGGQTEAFF
TRBJ1-5 | TRBV15 | CATSRDGKTNQPQHF
TRBJ1-1 | TRBV20-1 | CSARDRGGDTEAFF
TRBJ1-3 | TRBV20-1 | CSAGRQGARNTIYF
TRBJ2-1 | TRBV20-1 | CSALVKSRMWNEQFF
TRBJ2-2 | TRBV20-1 | CSARDPSAGVTTGELFF
TRBJ2-3 | TRBV29-1 | CSVAQGTSGTDTQYF
TRBJ1-2 | TRBV7-2 | CASSPSLEGYTF
TRBJ1-5 | TRBV12-2 | CASRLGVQQVLNQPQHF
TRBJ2-7 | TRBV5-5 | CASSNSYEQYF
TRBJ2-1 | TRBV3-1 | CASSVRAEQFF
TRBJ1-1 | TRBV6-1 | CASSPTLYTEAFF
TRBJ1-1 | TRBV6-1 | CASSGAGIEAFF
TRBJ1-1 | TRBV5-4 | CASSPKVGEWSEAFF
TRBJ1-2 | TRBV28 | CASSLGQGVGGYTF
TRBJ2-3 | TRBV7-2 | CASRTGTDTQYF
TRBJ1-5 | TRBV7-9 | CASSLGGRPQHF
TRBJ2-1 | TRBV6-2/TRBV6-3 | CASSYGQVSYNEQFF
TRBJ2-1 | TRBV21-1 | CASTPLGGLNEQFF
TRBJ2-7 | TRBV9 | CASSVEVQAYEQYF
TRBJ2-3 | TRBV7-2 | CASSLVSSGGAQDTQYF
TRBJ2-7 | TRBV7-9 | CASSFWGQGQYEQYF
TRBJ2-5 | TRBV9 | CASSVSVGEQETQYF
TRBJ1-1 | TRBV12-3/TRBV12-4 | CASTPSTTEAFF
TRBJ1-1 | TRBV12-3/TRBV12-4 | CASSLTQSNTEAFF
TRBJ2-2 | TRBV20-1 | CSARTSGRAGELFF
TRBJ2-2 | TRBV20-1 | CSAMGHLNTGELFF
TRBJ2-2 | TRBV12-3/TRBV12-4 | CATRGRQGASGELFF
TRBJ2-4 | TRBV20-1 | CSARGGAGGKNIQYF